This TCR delta chain appears in the sequencing data of a study of gamma-delta T cells after stem cell transplantation. This CDR3 spans 24 amino acids. J lost 0 bases, V lost 0 bases, and 28 bases had no gene match. Germline CDR1 TSWWSYY, CDR2 QGS. Turning to this clone: This clone may be a read error of a much larger clone one base away. Different DNA sequences within this sample yield the same CDR3.

TCRdb reanalyzed the RT-PCR reads using CATT. Found here are roughly 5,400 delta-chain clones, 9.8% of them singletons; the top ten hold around 14%. The chain recombines TRDV1 with TRDJ1; 7 bases map to TRDD2. Sequenced: gamma-delta T cells. The TCR was taken from a human donor. It is not recorded whose cells these are; they may come from a transplant donor. The CDR3 DNA sequence: TGTGCTCTTGGGGAACTCTCTGCCTTTCTGGGTATACGGCACCCTTCCTGGTACACCGATAAACTCATCTTT. It encodes CALGELSAFLGIRHPSWYTDKLIF.